The 5 T cell receptor beta chains below come from one sample, sequenced in a study of T cell repertoires in cytomegalovirus infection (dated by TCRdb to between 2018 and 2020). Sequenced on an Illumina HiSeq 1500. TCRdb trimmed public reads at Q25 via fastp, called clones via MiXCR and kept in-frame beta chains. Rows matching on CDR3 protein sequence are summarized as one entry with the most common DNA and genes. The sample has approximately 500,000 distinct CDR3 sequences on record, approximately 15% of them singletons. The ten top clones hold about 24% of the sample. Specimen: CD8+ T cells from PBMCs. These receptor sequences come from a human donor in good health (CMV status not recorded). Some clones in this sample may be carry-over from other donors' samples.

This clonotype was detected a few times. Here the CDR3 reads CASTGVDGYTF. The CDR3 bases are TGCGCCAGCACGGGAGTGGATGGCTACACCTTC. The genes are TRBV5-1 and TRBJ1-2; D is ambiguous. The ends were cut back, 6 bases at V and 6 bases at J, with 9 bases in the middle. This CDR3 contains 11 residues. Germline-derived CDR1 and CDR2 are SGHRS and YFSETQ.

This clonotype was found many times. This chain connects TRBV10-3 to TRBJ1-1; 8 positions match TRBD1. Unmatched junction bases numbered 4, after V lost 3 bases and J lost 7 bases. The CDR3 is 13 residues long. Germline V gene sequence: CDR1 ENHRY, CDR2 SYGVKD. CDR3 DNA sequence: TGTGCCATCAGTGACTTAACAGGGGGTGAAGCTTTCTTT. Its protein is CAISDLTGGEAFF.

This chain links TRBV6-1 with TRBJ2-1; 9 bases are shared with TRBD2. CDR3 length: 13 amino acids. Germline CDR1 MNHNS, CDR2 SASEGT. The ends lost 8 bases at V and 9 bases at J; junction bases unmatched: 8. The DNA of the CDR3 is TGTGCCAGCGGGGCGGGGGGGGTATCTGAGCAGTTCTTC. The encoded protein is CASGAGGVSEQFF.

This clonotype was seen a few times. The chain joins TRBV2 to TRBJ1-1, with a possible D match to TRBD1 (5 bases). Germline CDR1 SNHLY, CDR2 FYNNEI. This CDR3 is 15 amino acids long. The V end lost 4 bases, the J end lost 5 bases, and 17 bases lay between the germline ends. CDR3 nucleotides: TGTGCCAGCAGTGGTTTTTCGAGGGCAGGGACTGAAGCTTTCTTT. Encoded protein: CASSGFSRAGTEAFF.

This clonotype has ten or more counts. The chain uses TRBV27 and TRBJ1-6; D unresolved. The V end lost 3 bases, the J end lost 0 bases, and 6 bases lay between the germline ends. CDR3 length: 15 amino acids. CDR1 and CDR2 (germline): MNHEY, SMNVEV (reference sequence). Here the CDR3 DNA reads TGTGCCAGCAGTTTTGGAGGCTCCTATAATTCACCCCTCCACTTT. This translates into CASSFGGSYNSPLHF.